This T cell receptor beta chain was identified in a study of T cells in Graves' hyperthyroidism and ophthalmopathy. Study-level background: Upon initial diagnosis and before any treatment, peripheral blood was collected. Study outcomes and limitations: Prediction of ophthalmopathy progression came a median around 6 months pre-onset. From stable hyperthyroidism, ophthalmopathy was set apart by a 13 V-J model.

The CDR3 has 19 residues. V was cut by 1 base and J by 3 bases, with 24 bases left in between. Germline CDR1 is KGHSH and CDR2 is LQKENI. Amplified TCR beta CDR3 regions came from RNA transcripts. RT-PCR in the first round (using the HTBI primer set) targeted the TCR CDR3. TCRdb recomputed calls from the multiplex PCR reads with MiXCR, one row per CDR3 protein. The data show around 420,000 distinct CDR3 sequences, roughly an eighth seen once. This clonotype has only a few counts. Its antigen is unidentified. The sequencing input was blood. The TCR sequence derives from a woman under 30 with Graves' hyperthyroidism. This chain joins TRBV18 and TRBJ2-5, with D tentatively TRBD1 or TRBD2 (5 bases each). The CDR3 DNA is TGTGCCAGCTCACCACTAAGCCTCCTAGGGGAGAGGACCAAAGAGACCCAGTACTTC. The encoded protein is CASSPLSLLGERTKETQYF.